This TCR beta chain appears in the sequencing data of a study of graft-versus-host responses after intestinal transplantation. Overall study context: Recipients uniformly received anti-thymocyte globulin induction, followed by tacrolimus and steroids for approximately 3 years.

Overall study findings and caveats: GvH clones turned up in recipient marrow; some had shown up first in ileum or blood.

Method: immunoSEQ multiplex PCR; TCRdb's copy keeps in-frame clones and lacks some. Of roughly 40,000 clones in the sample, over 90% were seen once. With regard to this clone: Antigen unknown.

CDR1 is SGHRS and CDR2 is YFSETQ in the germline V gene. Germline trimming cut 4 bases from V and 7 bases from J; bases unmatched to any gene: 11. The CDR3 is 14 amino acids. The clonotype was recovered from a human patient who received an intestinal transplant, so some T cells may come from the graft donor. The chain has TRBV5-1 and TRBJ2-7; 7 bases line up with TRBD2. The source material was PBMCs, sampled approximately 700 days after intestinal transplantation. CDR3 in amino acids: CASSRPSGTGEQYF. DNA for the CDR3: TGCGCCAGCAGCCGTCCAAGCGGGACCGGGGAGCAGTACTTC. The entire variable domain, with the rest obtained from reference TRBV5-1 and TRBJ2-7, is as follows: KAGVTQTPRYLIKTRGQQVTLSCSPISGHRSVSWYQQTPGQGLQFLFEYFSETQRNKGNFPGRFSGRQFSNSRSEMNVSTLELGDSALYLCASSRPSGTGEQYFGPGTRLTVT.